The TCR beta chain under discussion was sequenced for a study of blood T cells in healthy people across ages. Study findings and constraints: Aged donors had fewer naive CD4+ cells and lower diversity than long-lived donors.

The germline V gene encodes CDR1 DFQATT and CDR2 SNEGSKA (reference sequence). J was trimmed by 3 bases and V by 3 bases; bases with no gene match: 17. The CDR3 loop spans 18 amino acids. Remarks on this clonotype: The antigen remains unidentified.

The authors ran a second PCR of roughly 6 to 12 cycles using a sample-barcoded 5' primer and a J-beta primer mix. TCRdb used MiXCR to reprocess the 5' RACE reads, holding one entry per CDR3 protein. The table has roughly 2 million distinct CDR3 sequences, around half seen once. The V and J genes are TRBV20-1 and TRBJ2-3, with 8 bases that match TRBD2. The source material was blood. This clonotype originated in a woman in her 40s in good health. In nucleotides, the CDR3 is TGCAGTGCTAGTCCCCCCCTAGCGGGTTCTGAAAGGACAGATACGCAGTATTTT. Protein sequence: CSASPPLAGSERTDTQYF.